A single sample is the source of the 20 T cell receptor beta chains below, sequenced in a study of shared clonotypes between healthy human individuals. Sequenced by immunoSEQ multiplex PCR; TCRdb stores in-frame clones only, minus some. The sample has 2.3 million or so clones, 90% to 95% seen once. Specimen: naive CD4+ T cells from PBMCs. The subset here: CD45RA+ positively selected. These receptors were obtained from a man between 18 and 29 years old in good health. Some clones in this sample may be carry-over from other donors' samples.

The chain is built from TRBV5-6 and TRBJ2-3; 10 bases agree with TRBD2. Unmatched junction bases numbered 3, after V lost 4 bases and J lost 1 base. The length of the CDR3 is 15 residues. Germline loops: CDR1 SGHDT, CDR2 YYEEEE. The CDR3 nucleotides read TGTGCCAGCAGCAACGGACTAGCGGGCACAGATACGCAGTATTTT. The encoded protein is CASSNGLAGTDTQYF.

The gene calls are TRBV9 and TRBJ2-1; D might be TRBD1 (5 bases). Germline CDR1 is SGDLS and CDR2 is YYNGEE. V lost 0 bases to trimming and J lost 2 bases, with 9 bases between them. The CDR3 runs 15 residues. CDR3 amino acids: CASSVGAGTYNEQFF. The CDR3 bases are TGTGCCAGCAGCGTAGGTGCAGGGACCTACAATGAGCAGTTCTTC. Full variable domain (outside the CDR3, taken from reference TRBV9 and TRBJ2-1): DSGVTQTPKHLITATGQRVTLRCSPRSGDLSVYWYQQSLDQGLQFLIQYYNGEERAKGNILERFSAQQFPDLHSELNLSSLELGDSALYFCASSVGAGTYNEQFFGPGTRLTVL.

This chain uses TRBV28 with TRBJ2-3; 11 bases are a match to TRBD2. Trimming took 7 bases from V and 2 from J; bases not matched to a gene: 8. The CDR3 sequence is 16 residues long. Germline CDR1 is MDHEN and CDR2 is SYDVKM. CDR3 nucleotides: TGTGCCAGCACCTTGGGACTAGCGGTGTACACAGATACGCAGTATTTT. Amino acid sequence: CASTLGLAVYTDTQYF.

The V call is TRBV4-3, the J call TRBJ2-7, with TRBD2 as a possible D gene (6 bases). Germline CDR1 reads LGHNA; CDR2 reads YSLEER. The V gene lost 0 bases and the J gene lost 4 bases, with 13 bases spanning the gap. This CDR3 spans 15 amino acids. The CDR3 nucleotides read TGCGCCAGCAGCCAAGATGAAGGGACTGAGTACGAGCAGTACTTC. Translation: CASSQDEGTEYEQYF.

The chain is built from TRBV19 and TRBJ1-5; D is possibly TRBD1 (5 bases). The V gene's germline CDR1 is LNHDA and CDR2 SQIVND (reference sequence). V was cut by 1 base and J by 0 bases, with 10 bases left in between. CDR3 size: 16 residues. CDR3: CASSIAGGGSNQPQHF. In DNA form, the CDR3 reads TGTGCCAGTAGTATAGCGGGTGGGGGTAGCAATCAGCCCCAGCATTTT.

The chain employs TRBV15 and TRBJ2-2; D is ambiguous. Trimming left V 0 bases short and J 2 bases short, with 16 bases between. The CDR3 has 18 residues. Germline V CDR1 and CDR2: LNHNV, YYDKDF (reference sequence). The CDR3 region is CATSRDEWIQRNTGELFF. CDR3 bases: TGTGCCACCAGCAGAGATGAATGGATCCAGAGAAACACCGGGGAGCTGTTTTTT.

This chain joins TRBV9 and TRBJ2-1; 8 bases align to TRBD1. V lost 1 base and J lost 9; bases outside the gene matches: 9. Germline V gives CDR1 SGDLS, CDR2 YYNGEE. The CDR3 loop spans 15 amino acids. CDR3 amino acids: CASSVSGQAPAEQFF. The CDR3 nucleotides read TGTGCCAGCAGCGTATCGGGACAGGCTCCCGCTGAGCAGTTCTTC.

The chain links TRBV5-4 to TRBJ2-2; 9 bases align to TRBD1. Germline V lookup: CDR1 SGHNT, CDR2 YYREEE (reference sequence). There are 17 residues in the CDR3. V gave up 4 bases and J gave up 6 bases; unmatched junction bases: 13. The DNA of the CDR3 is TGTGCCAGCAGCCCACCCCCCGGACAGGGGTATGCCGGGGAGCTGTTTTTT. Residues: CASSPPPGQGYAGELFF.

The chain couples TRBV5-1 to TRBJ2-3, with D perhaps TRBD2 (5 bases). Germline CDR1 SGHRS, CDR2 YFSETQ. V dropped 2 bases and J dropped 0 bases, with 16 bases sitting between them. The CDR3 runs 17 residues. The CDR3 coding sequence is TGCGCCAGCAGCTTCATGGTAGCGTTGGCTAGCACAGATACGCAGTATTTT. This codes for CASSFMVALASTDTQYF.

The chain employs TRBV5-4 and TRBJ2-3, with 7 bases matching TRBD1. The CDR3 length is 14 residues. Losses at the gene ends were 7 bases for V and 2 bases for J; bases not matched to a gene: 7. Germline V gene lookup returns CDR1 SGHNT and CDR2 YYREEE (reference sequence). CDR3 sequence reads: CASAGTASTDTQYF. The CDR3 region has the DNA TGTGCCAGCGCCGGGACAGCATCCACAGATACGCAGTATTTT.

This clone was observed a few times. Other nucleotide sequences from this sample produce the same CDR3. The rearrangement uses TRBV2 and TRBJ1-5; a weak D match, TRBD1 (5 bases). Trimming cost V 4 bases and J 0 bases, with 7 bases left between them. Germline V gene lookup returns CDR1 SNHLY and CDR2 FYNNEI. The CDR3 sequence is 14 residues long. This chain's CDR3 is CASSGGYSNQPQHF. The DNA for the CDR3 is TGTGCCAGCAGTGGGGGGTATAGCAATCAGCCCCAGCATTTT.

This clone was seen once. The rearrangement links TRBV14 to TRBJ2-1; D gene unclear. Germline CDR1 reads SGHDN; CDR2 reads FVKESK. V was shortened by 0 bases and J by 0 bases, with 6 bases between the two germline ends. The CDR3 covers 15 residues. In nucleotides, the CDR3 is TGTGCCAGCAGCCAAGACCTCAGCTCCTACAATGAGCAGTTCTTC. This encodes CASSQDLSSYNEQFF.

The chain employs TRBV28 and TRBJ2-5; weak D call: TRBD2 (5 bases). The CDR3 has 12 amino acids. Germline V gene lookup returns CDR1 MDHEN and CDR2 SYDVKM. V was clipped by 11 bases and J by 0 bases, with 10 bases between them. In nucleotides, the CDR3 is TGTGCCGGTTGGAGGTACCAAGAGACCCAGTACTTC. Translating gives CAGWRYQETQYF.

The V gene is TRBV7-2, the J gene TRBJ1-1; D not certain. The CDR3 has 14 amino acids. The V end was cut by 3 bases, the J end by 2 bases, with 10 bases between. Looked up from germline, CDR1 is SGHTA and CDR2 is FQGNSA. Written as DNA, the CDR3 is TGTGCCAGCAGCTTGCAGGAATTAAACACTGAAGCTTTCTTT. This sequence encodes CASSLQELNTEAFF.

In nucleotides, the CDR3 is TGTGCCAGCAGTACTGGGAAAAGCTCCTACGAGCAGTACTTC. Amino acid sequence: CASSTGKSSYEQYF. The V and J genes are TRBV6-5 and TRBJ2-7, with D uncertain. The CDR3 loop spans 14 amino acids. Germline CDR1 MNHEY, CDR2 SVGAGI. V lost 5 bases and J lost 0, with 11 bases in between.

This clone was seen a single time. The chain links TRBV28 to TRBJ2-7, with D possibly being TRBD1 (6 bases). This CDR3 comprises 12 residues. The germline V gene encodes CDR1 MDHEN and CDR2 SYDVKM. The V end lost 8 bases, the J end lost 0 bases, and 8 bases lay between the germline ends. CDR3 nucleotide sequence: TGTGCCAGCGTGGGGGCCTCCTACGAGCAGTACTTC. Protein: CASVGASYEQYF. The full variable domain, in which reference TRBV28 and TRBJ2-7 provide the parts outside the CDR3, is DVKVTQSSRYLVKRTGEKVFLECVQDMDHENMFWYRQDPGLGLRLIYFSYDVKMKEKGDIPEGYSVSREKKERFSLILESASTNQTSMYLCASVGASYEQYFGPGTRLTVT.

The rearrangement joins TRBV19 to TRBJ1-2, with TRBD1 matching over 8 bases. The trim removed 1 base at V and 4 bases at J, leaving 5 bases unmatched. Per the germline V gene, CDR1 is LNHDA and CDR2 is SQIVND (reference sequence). The CDR3 is 15 amino acids. CDR3 loop: CASSIARGPSYGYTF. The CDR3 nucleotides read TGTGCCAGTAGTATAGCCAGGGGGCCGTCCTATGGCTACACCTTC. Using reference TRBV19 and TRBJ1-2 for the parts outside the CDR3, the full variable domain is DGGITQSPKYLFRKEGQNVTLSCEQNLNHDAMYWYRQDPGQGLRLIYYSQIVNDFQKGDIAEGYSVSREKKESFPLTVTSAQKNPTAFYLCASSIARGPSYGYTFGSGTRLTVV.

V gene TRBV30 combines with J gene TRBJ2-7; tentative D call: TRBD2 (6 bases). The CDR3 loop spans 14 amino acids. V was trimmed by 7 bases and J by 4 bases, leaving 20 bases between them. In germline, CDR1 is GTSNPN, CDR2 SVGIG (reference sequence). The CDR3: CASWGGGNGYEQYF. In nucleotides, the CDR3 is TGTGCCTCCTGGGGTGGGGGGAACGGGTACGAGCAGTACTTC.

The J gene is TRBJ2-6, the V gene TRBV7-3; D gene unclear. V lost 3 bases and J 0 bases, leaving 9 bases between the germline ends. The CDR3 length is 16 residues. Germline V gene data show CDR1 as SGHTA and CDR2 as FQGTGA. CDR3 in amino acids: CASSFDTVSGANVLTF. CDR3 in DNA: TGTGCCAGCAGCTTTGACACCGTCTCTGGGGCCAACGTCCTGACTTTC.

V gene TRBV9 combines with J gene TRBJ1-2; tentative D call: TRBD1 (5 bases). This CDR3 has 15 residues. V lost 4 bases and J lost 5, with 18 bases in between. The V gene's germline CDR1 is SGDLS and CDR2 YYNGEE. CDR3 sequence (DNA): TGTGCCAGCAGCCGGCAGGGCCCTCAGAGTTATGGCTACACCTTC. Encoded protein: CASSRQGPQSYGYTF.